This TCR beta chain was obtained from a study of shared clonotypes between healthy human individuals. Study as a whole: Donor composition was a couple of women and three men, aged 18 to 49.

About this clone: No antigen is known for it.

The CDR3 has 14 residues. Deletions cut 3 bases from V and 2 bases from J, with 9 bases between. CDR1 is SGHAT and CDR2 is FQNNGV in the germline V gene. Several immunoSEQ plates held equal portions of the genomic DNA taken from each subset. The protocol was immunoSEQ multiplex PCR, while the TCRdb copy is restricted to in-frame clones and leaves out a portion. The sample holds about 110,000 clones, 68% seen once. Broader study findings: Sequencing depth was predicted to influence how clonotypes are shared among donors. A handful of donors shared approximately 5% of their naive CD4 clonotypes.

The rearrangement links TRBV11-2 to TRBJ2-3; D call uncertain. The receptor's source is a woman aged 25 to 39 in good health. Sequencing used memory CD8+ T cells sorted from blood. Regarding subset: CD45RO+ cells pooled with CCR7-negative TemRA cells. CDR3 sequence (DNA): TGTGCCAGCAGCTTGGGTAGACTCACAGATACGCAGTATTTT. Translation: CASSLGRLTDTQYF. The whole variable domain, remainder taken from reference TRBV11-2 and TRBJ2-3, is EAGVAQSPRYKIIEKRQSVAFWCNPISGHATLYWYQQILGQGPKLLIQFQNNGVVDDSQLPKDRFSAERLKGVDSTLKIQPAKLEDSAVYLCASSLGRLTDTQYFGPGTRLTVL.